One sample yielded the 16 T cell receptor beta chains listed below, sequenced in a study of blood T cells in healthy people across ages (dated by TCRdb to between 2014 and 2016). Libraries were prepared through 5' RACE. TCRdb shows the sequencer as Illumina HiSeq 2500. A second PCR of roughly 7 to 11 cycles was performed with a sample-barcoded 5' primer and a J-beta primer mix. TCRdb cleaned the public reads at Q25 with fastp, built clones with MiXCR and kept in-frame beta chains. All rows with the same CDR3 protein become a single entry with the most common DNA and genes. The sample data list over 500,000 distinct CDR3 sequences, and over 25% of these were observed just once. Over 3.5% of the sample goes to the ten largest clones. These records were also assigned to another study, of T cells of mothers and their children.

The specimen sequenced was blood. These receptors were obtained from a boy younger than 10 in good health.

Only a few counts were recorded for this clonotype. CDR3 sequence reads: CASSQVYLAGEEEQYF. The CDR3 bases are TGCGCCAGCAGCCAAGTCTACCTAGCGGGAGAGGAGGAGCAGTACTTC. This sequence joins TRBV4-3 and TRBJ2-7; 10 positions agree with TRBD2. The V and J ends lost 1 base and 7 bases, in that order; junction bases with no gene match: 10. Germline CDR1 LGHNA, CDR2 YSLEER. This CDR3 is built from 16 residues.

The sample holds a few counts of this clonotype. This rearrangement joins TRBV12-3 or TRBV12-4 to TRBJ2-2, with D perhaps TRBD1 or TRBD2 (6 bases each). The CDR3 runs to 15 residues. Deletions cut 1 base from V and 3 bases from J, with 9 bases between. CDR3 bases: TGTGCCAGCAGTTTAGGGGGGGCGGACACCGGGGAGCTGTTTTTT. Residues: CASSLGGADTGELFF.

This clonotype has more than one count but fewer than ten. The CDR3: CASSQGTDNSPLHF. The CDR3 nucleotides read TGTGCCAGCAGCCAAGGGACAGATAATTCACCCCTCCACTTT. V and J are TRBV3-1 and TRBJ1-6, with D tentatively TRBD1 (6 bases). The CDR3 covers 14 residues. Between the trimmed V and J ends, which lost 1 base and 5 bases, there was a span of 6 bases. Germline-derived CDR1 and CDR2 are LGHDT and YNNKEL (reference sequence).

The J gene is TRBJ1-6, the V gene TRBV6-5; the D gene is possibly TRBD1 (6 bases). Germline CDR1 MNHEY, CDR2 SVGAGI. CDR3 length: 14 amino acids. This CDR3 reads CTQLQGPHNSPLHF. In DNA form, the CDR3 reads TGTACTCAACTACAGGGCCCGCATAATTCACCCCTCCACTTT.

This clonotype has a handful of counts. The chain recombines TRBV20-1 with TRBJ2-1; a possible D gene is TRBD1 (6 bases). CDR1 and CDR2 (germline): DFQATT, SNEGSKA (reference sequence). The V gene lost 1 base and the J gene lost 5 bases, with 15 bases spanning the gap. The CDR3 totals 15 residues. This chain's CDR3 is CSARGIFRDNNEQFF. The DNA for the CDR3 is TGCAGTGCTAGAGGAATATTCCGGGACAACAATGAGCAGTTCTTC.

CDR3 bases: TGTGCCAGCAGTAGCAGATTGTCTGGGGCCAACGTCCTGACTTTC. Its translation is CASSSRLSGANVLTF. This chain joins TRBV12-3 or TRBV12-4 and TRBJ2-6; D unresolved. V shed 5 bases and J shed 1 base, with 9 bases lying between them. The CDR3 is 15 residues long.

The sample holds a few counts of this clonotype. V gene TRBV29-1 combines with J gene TRBJ2-5; 9 positions agree with TRBD2. The CDR3 consists of 13 residues. V was pared by 5 bases and J by 3 bases, with 4 bases of the junction left unmatched. Germline lookup yields CDR1 SQVTM and CDR2 ANQGSEA. In DNA, the CDR3 is TGCAGCGTTCAAGCGGGAGGAAAAGAGACCCAGTACTTC. As protein: CSVQAGGKETQYF.

This rearrangement joins TRBV29-1 to TRBJ1-2; the D is unclear. Germline V gene sequence: CDR1 SQVTM, CDR2 ANQGSEA. The CDR3 extends over 12 amino acids. V was shortened by 3 bases and J by 3 bases, with 8 bases between the two germline ends. The CDR3 here is CSVEAGYYGYTF. The CDR3 DNA is TGCAGCGTTGAGGCCGGGTACTATGGCTACACCTTC.

The chain has TRBV7-8 and TRBJ2-2; perhaps TRBD2 as D (6 bases). Trimming stripped 0 bases from V and 4 bases from J, with 9 bases between. Germline V gene lookup returns CDR1 SGHVS and CDR2 FQNEAQ. The CDR3 runs to 15 residues. The CDR3 DNA follows: TGTGCCAGCAGCTTAGCGGGGGGTCTCACCGGGGAGCTGTTTTTT. Translating it yields CASSLAGGLTGELFF. Based on the CDR3 plus reference TRBV7-8 and TRBJ2-2, the full variable domain is GAGVSQSPRYKVAKRGQDVALRCDPISGHVSLFWYQQALGQGPEFLTYFQNEAQLDKSGLPSDRFFAERPEGSVSTLKIQRTQQEDSAVYLCASSLAGGLTGELFFGEGSRLTVL.

This chain connects TRBV20-1 to TRBJ2-5; no reliable D call. This CDR3 is built from 14 residues. Germline CDR1 and CDR2: DFQATT and SNEGSKA (reference sequence). Trimming removed 6 bases at V and 5 bases at J, with 19 bases between. Here the CDR3 DNA reads TGCAGTGCCTCTCTCACGGGTGAGGCGGAGACCCAGTACTTC. Translated, it gives CSASLTGEAETQYF.

This clonotype was detected a few times. Compared with germline, one end of the junction differs, possibly owing to a read error. The chain is built from TRBV11-3 and TRBJ2-7; D remains ambiguous. CDR1 is SGHNT, CDR2 YENEEA, per germline. This CDR3 contains 13 residues. This CDR3 reads CASSLGISYEQCF. In DNA form, the CDR3 reads TGTGCCAGCAGCTTAGGGATCTCCTACGAGCAGTGCTTC.

This rearrangement joins TRBV14 to TRBJ2-1; 9 bases match TRBD1. Germline V gives CDR1 SGHDN, CDR2 FVKESK. V gave up 1 base and J gave up 7 bases; unmatched junction bases: 8. The CDR3 runs to 16 residues. The CDR3: CASSQGLGTGFNEQFF. CDR3 in DNA: TGTGCCAGCAGCCAAGGCCTCGGGACAGGGTTTAATGAGCAGTTCTTC. Combining the CDR3 with reference TRBV14 and TRBJ2-1 gives the whole variable domain EAGVTQFPSHSVIEKGQTVTLRCDPISGHDNLYWYRRVMGKEIKFLLHFVKESKQDESGMPNNRFLAERTGGTYSTLKVQPAELEDSGVYFCASSQGLGTGFNEQFFGPGTRLTVL.

The rearrangement links TRBV11-2 to TRBJ2-5, with 12 positions matching TRBD2. J gave up 9 bases and V 6 bases, and 11 bases lay outside the gene matches. This CDR3 is built from 15 residues. Germline V CDR1 and CDR2: SGHAT, FQNNGV. CDR3 nucleotide sequence: TGTGCCAGCAGGACGACTAGCGGGAGAATGGAGGCCCAGTACTTC. This codes for CASRTTSGRMEAQYF.

There are a few counts of this clonotype. The V gene is TRBV5-1, the J gene TRBJ2-5, with D perhaps TRBD2 (7 bases). The J call may be wrong; the DNA end is better matched by TRBJ2-7. CDR1 is SGHRS, CDR2 YFSETQ, per germline. The CDR3 extends over 17 amino acids. The CDR3 region is CASSLVSRGDTSYEQYF. Written as DNA, the CDR3 is TGCGCCAGCAGCTTGGTGTCCCGGGGGGACACCTCCTACGAGCAGTACTTC.

CDR3 region: CASSHRTANTEAFF. The DNA for the CDR3 is TGTGCCAGCAGCCACAGGACAGCTAACACTGAAGCTTTCTTT. The chain combines TRBV14 with TRBJ1-1, with D maybe TRBD1 (6 bases). The V gene's germline CDR1 is SGHDN and CDR2 FVKESK. V shed 3 bases and J shed 2 bases, with 10 bases lying between them. This CDR3 has 14 amino acids.

This chain links TRBV7-2 with TRBJ1-2; D gene ambiguous. Germline CDR1 reads SGHTA; CDR2 reads FQGNSA. This CDR3 contains 13 residues. V was clipped by 6 bases and J by 8 bases, with 16 bases between them. In DNA form, the CDR3 reads TGTGCCAGCAGGCCTTCGTACCTGGAAGGCTACACCTTC. Protein product: CASRPSYLEGYTF.